Detailed here is one TCR beta chain. Its antigen is undetermined. The sample originates from a study of cytomegalovirus exposure and HLA in healthy donors. Findings and limits, study-wide: Serostatus for CMV was the only available immune exposure information. Most observed TCR sequences were rare, whereas some public TCRs were detected in many donors. Associated with cytomegalovirus, according to the listing, were 150 to 200 TCR beta chains.

The PCR employed 60 Vbeta primers together with 13 Jbeta primers. Profiled with immunoSEQ multiplex PCR; TCRdb holds only in-frame clones, not every one. The table lists some 110,000 clones, roughly 15% of them singletons. From germline, CDR1 is SGHNT and CDR2 YYREEE (reference sequence). Trimming shortened V by 2 bases and J by 1 base, and 9 bases separated the two germline ends. The CDR3 runs 14 residues. The chain uses TRBV5-4 and TRBJ1-1, with TRBD1 as a possible D gene (5 bases). This TCR came from a female donor in good health and CMV-seronegative. What was sequenced was PBMCs. CDR3 sequence (DNA): TGTGCCAGCAGCTTCGCAGGGTCGAACACTGAAGCTTTCTTT. As protein: CASSFAGSNTEAFF. Looking up the rest from reference TRBV5-4 and TRBJ1-1 gives the full variable domain: ETGVTQSPTHLIKTRGQQVTLRCSSQSGHNTVSWYQQALGQGPQFIFQYYREEENGRGNFPPRFSGLQFPNYSSELNVNALELDDSALYLCASSFAGSNTEAFFGQGTRLTVV.